Presented here are 14 T cell receptor beta chains from one specimen sequenced in a study of cytomegalovirus exposure and HLA in healthy donors. Data came from immunoSEQ multiplex PCR; TCRdb stores just in-frame clones and leaves some out. The table shows 260,000 or so clones, with 88% occurring only once. Sequences were obtained from PBMCs. The receptor source for this set is a woman younger than 35 in good health and CMV-seronegative.

This chain connects TRBV28 to TRBJ1-4; D possibly corresponds to TRBD1 (6 bases). CDR3 size: 15 residues. CDR1 is MDHEN, CDR2 SYDVKM, per germline. V was pared by 8 bases and J by 0 bases, with 13 bases between. CDR3: CASANRAATNEKLFF. Written as DNA, the CDR3 is TGTGCCAGCGCTAACAGGGCTGCAACTAATGAAAAACTGTTTTTT.

DNA for the CDR3: TGCGCCAGCAGCCCCTCTAGCGGGAGCTCCTACAATGAGCAGTTCTTC. This translates into CASSPSSGSSYNEQFF. This rearrangement joins TRBV5-1 to TRBJ2-1; 10 nucleotides agree with TRBD2. This CDR3 comprises 16 residues. Germline CDR1 and CDR2: SGHRS and YFSETQ. J lost 0 bases, V lost 4 bases, and 4 bases had no gene match.

V is TRBV28 and J is TRBJ2-1; 7 bases agree with TRBD1. The J segment lost 7 bases and the V segment lost 3 bases, leaving 6 bases of the junction unmatched. Germline V gene lookup returns CDR1 MDHEN and CDR2 SYDVKM. This CDR3 is 14 amino acids long. Here the CDR3 reads CASSFRGGPNEQFF. CDR3 nucleotide sequence: TGTGCCAGCAGTTTTCGAGGGGGCCCTAATGAGCAGTTCTTC.

The V and J genes are TRBV5-1 and TRBJ2-7; D might be TRBD2 (7 bases). Per germline, CDR1 SGHRS and CDR2 YFSETQ. V gave up 0 bases and J gave up 2 bases, with 12 bases separating them. This CDR3 comprises 15 residues. DNA of the CDR3: TGCGCCAGCAGCTTGGGGGGGGGCGCTGCCTACGAGCAGTACTTC. It yields the protein CASSLGGGAAYEQYF.

The CDR3 DNA follows: TGCGCCAGCAGCCCCCTTGGGGGGGCGGACAATCAGCCCCAGCATTTT. This codes for CASSPLGGADNQPQHF. The chain recombines TRBV4-1 with TRBJ1-5; D perhaps matches TRBD1 (6 bases). Germline CDR1 reads MGHRA; CDR2 reads YSYEKL. Trimming took 4 bases from V and 3 from J, leaving 16 bases between them. The CDR3 has 16 amino acids.

CDR3 DNA: TGTGCCAGCAGTTCAACCTACGAGCAGTACTTC. Protein: CASSSTYEQYF. The genes are TRBV28 and TRBJ2-7; D ambiguous. The CDR3 is made up of 11 amino acids. Germline V CDR1 and CDR2: MDHEN, SYDVKM. Trimming left V 4 bases short and J 2 bases short, with 3 bases between.

This clone has just one count. The J gene is TRBJ1-3, the V gene TRBV10-3, with D tentatively TRBD1 (5 bases). The germline V gene has CDR1 ENHRY and CDR2 SYGVKD. The CDR3 is 16 amino acids. V was trimmed by 5 bases and J by 0 bases, leaving 14 bases between them. CDR3 in DNA: TGTGCCATCAGTCAAAAAGGGGTAACCTCTGGAAACACCATATATTTT. Protein: CAISQKGVTSGNTIYF.

The chain employs TRBV6-1 and TRBJ1-1; D might be TRBD1 (5 bases). Germline CDR1 is MNHNS and CDR2 is SASEGT. This CDR3 region has 15 residues. The V end was cut by 7 bases, the J end by 7 bases, with 22 bases between. The CDR3: CASKRDLTGPFEAFF. The CDR3 coding sequence is TGTGCCAGCAAGCGGGATCTCACAGGCCCCTTTGAAGCTTTCTTT.

This clone is a singleton in its sample. The chain employs TRBV30 and TRBJ1-1; possibly TRBD1 for D (5 bases). CDR1 GTSNPN and CDR2 SVGIG come from the germline V gene (reference sequence). The CDR3 sequence is 14 residues long. Between the trimmed V and J ends, which lost 0 bases and 4 bases, there was a span of 12 bases. In DNA, the CDR3 is TGTGCCTGGAGTGTACGGGGGGGTATCACTGAAGCTTTCTTT. It specifies CAWSVRGGITEAFF.

The chain joins TRBV11-2 to TRBJ1-4, with D uncertain. Germline CDR1 SGHAT, CDR2 FQNNGV. The CDR3 extends over 12 amino acids. V lost 5 bases, J lost 10 bases, and 11 bases lay in between. CDR3 sequence: CASSRGDVKLFF. For the CDR3, the DNA is TGTGCCAGCAGCCGCGGAGATGTAAAACTGTTTTTT.

V is TRBV7-2 and J is TRBJ2-2; 9 positions agree with TRBD1. Germline CDR1 SGHTA, CDR2 FQGNSA. The CDR3 extends over 16 amino acids. V was pared by 5 bases and J by 2 bases, with 6 bases of the junction left unmatched. The CDR3 region is CASSTWTGANTGELFF. DNA for the CDR3: TGTGCCAGCAGCACGTGGACAGGGGCAAACACCGGGGAGCTGTTTTTT.

The chain carries TRBV29-1 and TRBJ1-3; no definite D call. Trimming took 7 bases from V and 4 from J, leaving 8 bases between them. The CDR3 is 11 amino acids. Germline loops: CDR1 SQVTM, CDR2 ANQGSEA. The CDR3 loop is CSGNKGNTIYF. Written as DNA, the CDR3 is TGCAGCGGAAACAAGGGAAACACCATATATTTT.

This chain connects TRBV19 to TRBJ1-3; no definite D call. Germline CDR1 reads LNHDA; CDR2 reads SQIVND (reference sequence). V was cut by 3 bases and J by 2 bases, with 11 bases left in between. The CDR3 runs to 15 residues. The CDR3 region is CASSINTVAGNTIYF. DNA of the CDR3: TGTGCCAGTAGTATCAATACAGTAGCTGGAAACACCATATATTTT.

To note about this clone: No DNA is shown, since the ends of the CDR3 on it are uncertain; the CDR3 is the one TCRdb lists. CDR3 sequence: CASSTSQGMNTEAFF. V is TRBV5-1 and J is TRBJ1-1; the listed D gene, TRBD1, was not tested against the DNA. The CDR3 comprises 15 residues, both ends counted. Germline-derived CDR1 and CDR2 are SGHRS and YFSETQ.